This T cell receptor (beta chain) was retrieved from a study of blood T cell repertoires in COVID-19. The overall study: Researchers got acute and convalescent COVID-19 samples from the United States, Italy and Spain. Nucleic acid was either cDNA or gDNA, and it came from T cells, B-cell-depleted T cells, or PBMCs.

The V segment lost 5 bases and the J segment 2 bases; nucleotides outside the gene matches: 6. Looked up from germline, CDR1 is LNHDA and CDR2 is SQIVND (reference sequence). The CDR3 contains 15 residues. Methods used by the authors: Amplifying reference gene primers gave estimates of nucleated cell counts. The method was immunoSEQ multiplex PCR; TCRdb's version includes in-frame clones alone and lacks a portion of them. V, J and clone size are those of that table, while D and trimming were read from the DNA. The profile covers 270,000 or so clones, with more than 70% appearing a single time and about 3.4% taken by the ten largest.

The rearrangement uses TRBV19 and TRBJ2-3; TRBD2 matches 8 bases. Material for sequencing was peripheral blood. This TCR derives from a woman aged 18-30 years with acute or convalescent COVID-19. CDR3 region: CASSASGGSTDTQYF. CDR3 nucleotide sequence: TGTGCCAGTAGTGCGAGCGGGGGATCCACAGATACGCAGTATTTT.